The clone carrying this TCR beta chain was recorded once. The data belong to a study of OX40 agonist ivuxolimab in advanced cancers. Only in-frame clones appear in the TCRdb table, and some are missing; sequencing was by immunoSEQ multiplex PCR. The sample has 15,000 or so clones; about 90% are singletons. V lost 0 bases and J lost 3, with 6 bases in between. There are 13 residues in the CDR3. Germline lookup yields CDR1 SGHRS and CDR2 YFSETQ. The chain links TRBV5-1 to TRBJ2-5; perhaps TRBD2 as D (5 bases). The specimen was CD4+ or CD8+ T cells sorted from blood, collected in a trial of the OX40 agonist ivuxolimab. This clonotype was obtained from an adult with an advanced solid tumor such as melanoma, head and neck, liver or kidney cancer. This CDR3 is CASSLVGEETQYF. In nucleotides, the CDR3 is TGCGCCAGCAGCTTGGTGGGAGAAGAGACCCAGTACTTC.